This T cell receptor (beta chain) was sequenced during a study of cytomegalovirus exposure and HLA in healthy donors. Looking at the study overall: Counted in an early data release were tens of millions of unique TCRs from HLA-typed donors. Ancestry clustering placed around four fifths of approximately 370 genotyped donors in the Caucasian-associated cluster. General observations from the study: CMV serostatus was the only immune exposure information that was available. The study designated fewer than 200 TCR beta chains cytomegalovirus-associated.

The PCR had 60 Vbeta and 13 Jbeta primers. Some clones are missing from TCRdb's copy, which holds only in-frame ones; the method was immunoSEQ multiplex PCR. The sample records 150,000 to 200,000 clones, around nine tenths being singletons. This clone was seen a handful of times. Its antigen is as yet unknown. Material: PBMCs. The clonotype originates from a woman between 18 and 29 years old in good health and CMV-seronegative.

The CDR3 DNA reads as TGTGCCAGCAGCACATGGGCATCCCAGCAGTACTTC. Translation: CASSTWASQQYF. The chain joins TRBV5-4 to TRBJ2-7, with no clear D. V lost 4 bases and J 8 bases, leaving 13 bases between the germline ends. Germline V gives CDR1 SGHNT, CDR2 YYREEE (reference sequence). This CDR3 is 12 amino acids long.